These T cell receptor beta chains were read from a single sample in a study of cytomegalovirus exposure and HLA in healthy donors. Profiling relied on immunoSEQ multiplex PCR, and the TCRdb table lists in-frame clones only, not all of them. This sample's clone table lists some 51,000 clones. The sequencing sample was made of PBMCs. These receptors originate from a man aged 40-49 years in good health and CMV-seropositive. Both conserved end residues are part of each CDR3. The D gene is left open where the match is weak.

D | J | V | CDR3 | DNA
NA | TRBJ1-5 | TRBV7-2 | CASSLINQPQHF | TGTGCCAGCAGCTTAATAAATCAGCCCCAGCATTTT
TRBD2 | TRBJ2-7 | TRBV2 | CASSDIGGGNSYEQYF | TGTGCCAGCAGTGACATCGGCGGGGGGAACTCCTACGAGCAGTACTTC
NA | TRBJ2-7 | TRBV15 | CATSRSGTYEQYF | TGTGCCACCAGCAGGTCGGGAACCTACGAGCAGTACTTC
TRBD1 | TRBJ2-1 | TRBV6-5 | CASSYSGQNYNEQFF | TGTGCCAGCAGTTATTCGGGACAGAATTACAATGAGCAGTTCTTC
NA | TRBJ1-1 | TRBV7-9 | CASSPLGGMGNTEAFF | TGTGCCAGCAGCCCGCTGGGGGGGATGGGGAACACTGAAGCTTTCTTT
TRBD2 | TRBJ2-1 | TRBV11-2 | CASSLDGLAGAVSQFF | TGTGCCAGCAGCTTGGACGGACTAGCGGGGGCAGTGTCGCAGTTCTTC
NA | TRBJ2-1 | TRBV4-1 | CASSQEDPIVFNEQFF | TGCGCCAGCAGCCAGGAGGACCCAATAGTATTCAATGAGCAGTTCTTC
NA | TRBJ1-2 | TRBV19 | CASSTGQFSMGYTF | TGTGCCAGTAGTACAGGACAGTTCTCTATGGGCTACACCTTC
TRBD2 | TRBJ2-3 | TRBV18 | CASSPSGVSTDTQYF | TGTGCCAGCTCACCAAGCGGGGTGAGCACAGATACGCAGTATTTT
NA | TRBJ2-2 | TRBV6-1 | CASSLTRDGELFF | TGTGCCAGCTCTCTTACTAGGGACGGGGAGCTGTTTTTT
TRBD1 | TRBJ2-5 | TRBV30 | CAWSPLGQGFGETQYF | TGTGCCTGGAGTCCACTGGGACAGGGGTTTGGAGAGACCCAGTACTTC
NA | TRBJ2-3 | TRBV19 | CASSGWGGTDTQYF | TGTGCCAGTAGTGGGTGGGGGGGCACAGATACGCAGTATTTT
TRBD1 | TRBJ1-2 | TRBV6-1 | CASSRGQDYGYTF | TGTGCCAGCAGCAGGGGACAGGACTATGGCTACACCTTC
TRBD1 | TRBJ2-7 | TRBV13 | CASSDRAQPYEQYF | TGTGCCAGCAGCGACAGGGCCCAACCCTACGAGCAGTACTTC
NA | TRBJ1-2 | TRBV25-1 | CASSEWGQGRNWYGYTF | TGTGCCAGCAGCGAGTGGGGGCAGGGTCGCAATTGGTATGGCTACACCTTC
TRBD1 | TRBJ2-1 | TRBV6-5 | CASRQDRDSYNEQFF | TGTGCCAGCAGACAGGACAGGGACTCCTACAATGAGCAGTTCTTC
NA | TRBJ2-1 | TRBV19 | CASSISTGVNEQFF | TGTGCCAGTAGTATATCAACGGGAGTTAATGAGCAGTTCTTC
TRBD2 | TRBJ2-5 | TRBV18 | CASSPPAGGVEQYF | TGTGCCAGCTCACCACCCGCGGGGGGGGTTGAGCAGTACTTC
NA | TRBJ2-3 | TRBV28 | CASLGLPFAGSTDTQYF | TGTGCCAGCTTGGGTCTCCCTTTTGCGGGAAGCACAGATACGCAGTATTTT
TRBD1 | TRBJ2-5 | TRBV2 | CASRQGAWETQYF | TGTGCCAGCAGACAGGGGGCTTGGGAGACCCAGTACTTC
NA | TRBJ2-1 | TRBV15 | CATSDGQTYNEQFF | TGTGCCACCTCAGACGGACAGACGTACAATGAGCAGTTCTTC
NA | TRBJ1-1 | TRBV27 | CASRAGGPKEAFF | TGTGCCAGCAGGGCCGGGGGTCCTAAGGAAGCTTTCTTT
TRBD1 | TRBJ1-1 | TRBV7-2 | CASSTRQGGTEAFF | TGTGCCAGCAGCACGCGACAGGGAGGTACTGAAGCTTTCTTT
NA | TRBJ2-2 | TRBV5-1 | CASSLGLLSTGELFF | TGCGCCAGCAGCTTGGGTTTGCTGAGCACCGGGGAGCTGTTTTTT
TRBD2 | TRBJ2-3 | TRBV10-3 | CAIRGLGSTDTQYF | TGTGCCATCAGAGGACTAGGAAGCACAGATACGCAGTATTTT
NA | TRBJ1-3 | TRBV30 | CAYQKGVPGNTIYF | TGTGCCTACCAAAAGGGAGTCCCTGGAAACACCATATATTTT
TRBD1 | TRBJ1-2 | TRBV14 | CASRNRGWDGYTF | TGTGCCAGCAGAAACAGGGGGTGGGATGGCTACACCTTC
TRBD1 | TRBJ1-5 | TRBV7-9 | CASSYGQGGSRNQPQHF | TGTGCCAGCAGCTACGGACAGGGCGGTTCACGCAATCAGCCCCAGCATTTT
TRBD2 | TRBJ2-5 | TRBV7-2 | CASSLGTSGGSETQYF | TGTGCCAGCAGCTTAGGGACTAGCGGGGGGAGTGAGACCCAGTACTTC